These 21 T cell receptor beta chains came from one sample sequenced in a study of cytomegalovirus exposure and HLA in healthy donors. Researchers ran the PCR with 60 Vbeta and 13 Jbeta primers. The method was immunoSEQ multiplex PCR; TCRdb's version includes in-frame clones alone and lacks a portion of them. The table has 180,000 or so clones, roughly 77% seen once. The sequenced sample consisted of PBMCs. Receptor source: a woman in her twenties or thirties in good health and CMV-seronegative.

The chain employs TRBV10-3 and TRBJ2-5; maybe TRBD2 (7 bases). The CDR3 covers 14 residues. V was clipped by 5 bases and J by 5 bases, with 15 bases between them. The V gene's germline CDR1 is ENHRY and CDR2 SYGVKD. CDR3 sequence (DNA): TGTGCCATCAGTAACTTTGAGGGGGGGGAGACCCAGTACTTC. This translates into CAISNFEGGETQYF.

Only a few counts were recorded for this clone. The chain has TRBV6-1 and TRBJ2-3; 14 bases line up with TRBD2. Trimming took 1 base from V and 0 from J; bases not matched to a gene: 3. The length of the CDR3 is 18 residues. CDR1 is MNHNS, CDR2 SASEGT, per germline. The CDR3 loop is CASSEGLAGGGSTDTQYF. The CDR3 DNA is TGTGCCAGCAGTGAAGGACTAGCGGGGGGGGGTAGCACAGATACGCAGTATTTT.

The chain carries TRBV2 and TRBJ2-7; TRBD2 matches at 11 bases. In germline, CDR1 is SNHLY, CDR2 FYNNEI. The junction had 16 bases not matched to a gene; V was cut back by 8 bases and J by 7 bases. This CDR3 is built from 16 residues. The CDR3 is CASRAGSSGGLWEQYF. The CDR3 DNA follows: TGTGCCAGCCGAGCAGGCTCTAGCGGGGGGTTGTGGGAGCAGTACTTC.

The chain is built from TRBV10-2 and TRBJ1-2, with D possibly TRBD1 on 6 matching bases. From germline, CDR1 is WSHSY and CDR2 SAAADI. The CDR3 is made up of 17 amino acids. V was shortened by 4 bases and J by 3 bases, with 21 bases between the two germline ends. The CDR3 protein is CASSGGGFSLSDYGYTF. DNA for the CDR3: TGCGCCAGCAGTGGAGGGGGATTCTCGCTTTCGGACTATGGCTACACCTTC.

This clone came up many times. The J gene is TRBJ2-1, the V gene TRBV4-3; 12 positions match TRBD2. This CDR3 is built from 19 residues. The V gene's germline CDR1 is LGHNA and CDR2 YSLEER. The junction had 9 bases not matched to a gene; V was cut back by 1 base and J by 2 bases. In DNA form, the CDR3 reads TGCGCCAGCAGCCAAGTTGGCCTCTCTAGCGGGGGGGCCTACAATGAGCAGTTCTTC. It translates to CASSQVGLSSGGAYNEQFF.

This clone was found a few times. This chain uses TRBV23-1 with TRBJ1-5; D uncertain. TRBV23-1 is an open reading frame whose function is uncertain. V lost 8 bases and J 15 bases, leaving 17 bases between the germline ends. CDR3 length: 11 amino acids. The CDR3 here is CASSFSVRGHF. The CDR3 bases are TGCGCCAGCTCCTTTTCGGTCCGTGGGCATTTT.

This clone has only a few counts. This chain links TRBV6-6 with TRBJ1-4, with TRBD1 as a possible D gene (5 bases). CDR3 size: 14 residues. V lost 5 bases and J 7 bases, leaving 14 bases between the germline ends. The V gene's germline CDR1 is MNHNY and CDR2 SVGAGI (reference sequence). CDR3 DNA sequence: TGTGCCAGCAGTCCGAGGGGAGGGGTTGAAAAACTGTTTTTT. Its translation: CASSPRGGVEKLFF.

The chain joins TRBV25-1 to TRBJ1-3; no definite D call. The CDR3 totals 14 residues. Germline CDR1 is MGHDK and CDR2 is SYGVNS. V was trimmed by 3 bases and J by 3 bases, leaving 9 bases between them. In nucleotides, the CDR3 is TGTGCCAGCAGTGATCTCCCGTTTGGAAACACCATATATTTT. It is translated as CASSDLPFGNTIYF.

V usage is TRBV27 and J usage is TRBJ1-5, with a weak D call TRBD1 (5 bases). The CDR3 is made up of 14 amino acids. CDR1 is MNHEY, CDR2 SMNVEV, per germline (reference sequence). The ends were cut back, 2 bases at V and 4 bases at J, with 9 bases in the middle. CDR3 sequence reads: CASSLRQFNQPQHF. The CDR3 DNA sequence: TGTGCCAGCAGTTTAAGACAGTTTAATCAGCCCCAGCATTTT.

The gene calls are TRBV29-1 and TRBJ2-7; 10 nucleotides agree with TRBD1. Trimming cost V 6 bases and J 4 bases; bases outside gene matches: 6. This CDR3 is built from 13 residues. The germline V gene has CDR1 SQVTM and CDR2 ANQGSEA. The CDR3 sequence: CSVSGTGVYEQYF. The DNA for the CDR3 is TGCAGCGTGTCCGGGACAGGGGTTTACGAGCAGTACTTC.

The chain joins TRBV2 to TRBJ2-2; TRBD1 aligns across 10 bases. CDR1 SNHLY and CDR2 FYNNEI come from the germline V gene. The CDR3 spans 15 residues. The J segment lost 4 bases and the V segment lost 8 bases, leaving 7 bases of the junction unmatched. This chain's CDR3 is CASAGTGVSTGELFF. CDR3 nucleotide sequence: TGTGCCAGCGCAGGGACAGGGGTTAGCACCGGGGAGCTGTTTTTT. Full variable domain (outside the CDR3, taken from reference TRBV2 and TRBJ2-2): EPEVTQTPSHQVTQMGQEVILRCVPISNHLYFYWYRQILGQKVEFLVSFYNNEISEKSEIFDDQFSVERPDGSNFTLKIRSTKLEDSAMYFCASAGTGVSTGELFFGEGSRLTVL.

This clone has only a few counts. The rearrangement uses TRBV6-1 and TRBJ1-2; TRBD1 agrees at 9 bases. CDR3 length equals 15 residues. The ends lost 6 bases at V and 3 bases at J; junction bases unmatched: 8. Looked up from germline, CDR1 is MNHNS and CDR2 is SASEGT. CDR3 amino acids: CASSSITGGDYGYTF. In DNA, the CDR3 is TGTGCCAGCAGCTCGATCACAGGGGGCGACTATGGCTACACCTTC.

The V call is TRBV27, the J call TRBJ2-2; TRBD2 matches at 11 bases. Germline V gene data show CDR1 as MNHEY and CDR2 as SMNVEV (reference sequence). Germline trimming cut 5 bases from V and 7 bases from J; bases unmatched to any gene: 9. The CDR3 is 16 amino acids. The DNA for the CDR3 is TGTGCCAGCAGTCCCTTAGCGGGGGGGAATGGCGGGGAGCTGTTTTTT. It yields the protein CASSPLAGGNGGELFF.

The chain carries TRBV15 and TRBJ2-5; 7 nucleotides match TRBD2. CDR1 LNHNV and CDR2 YYDKDF come from the germline V gene (reference sequence). CDR3 length: 16 residues. The J segment lost 2 bases and the V segment lost 1 base, leaving 7 bases of the junction unmatched. CDR3 coding DNA: TGTGCCACCAGCAGAGCGCGGCTAGCGGAACAAGAGACCCAGTACTTC. This gives the protein CATSRARLAEQETQYF.

The rearrangement joins TRBV10-1 to TRBJ1-1; unclear D gene. CDR3 length equals 14 residues. Germline lookup yields CDR1 WNHNN and CDR2 SYGVQD (reference sequence). Trimming took 0 bases from V and 5 from J, leaving 10 bases between them. CDR3 coding DNA: TGCGCCAGCAGTGAGTCGGGAGGGAGGACTGAAGCTTTCTTT. Its translation: CASSESGGRTEAFF.

This clone was seen a handful of times. The chain links TRBV2 to TRBJ1-3, with 7 bases matching TRBD1. CDR3 length equals 16 residues. Germline values: CDR1 SNHLY, CDR2 FYNNEI. Trimming removed 5 bases from V and 0 bases from J; junction bases left unmatched: 7. CDR3: CASSPDRESSGNTIYF. DNA for the CDR3: TGTGCCAGCAGTCCCGACAGGGAAAGCTCTGGAAACACCATATATTTT. Full variable domain (rest looked up from reference TRBV2 and TRBJ1-3): EPEVTQTPSHQVTQMGQEVILRCVPISNHLYFYWYRQILGQKVEFLVSFYNNEISEKSEIFDDQFSVERPDGSNFTLKIRSTKLEDSAMYFCASSPDRESSGNTIYFGEGSWLTVV.

This chain joins TRBV18 and TRBJ1-5, with 7 bases matching TRBD1. The ends lost 3 bases at V and 6 bases at J; junction bases unmatched: 5. The CDR3 spans 14 residues. Germline V lookup: CDR1 KGHSH, CDR2 LQKENI. This chain's CDR3 is CASSPDRAGQPQHF. The CDR3 bases are TGTGCCAGCTCACCCGACAGGGCGGGTCAGCCCCAGCATTTT.

CDR3 region: CASKTSGGTDTQYF. The CDR3 DNA follows: TGTGCCAGCAAGACTAGCGGGGGGACAGATACGCAGTATTTT. The V gene is TRBV7-3, the J gene TRBJ2-3; 13 nucleotides align to TRBD2. Germline CDR1 is SGHTA and CDR2 is FQGTGA. The CDR3 length is 14 residues. V lost 7 bases, J lost 3 bases, and 1 base stayed unmatched.

The rearrangement joins TRBV20-1 to TRBJ1-1; D not certain. This CDR3 is 11 amino acids long. Germline assignment: CDR1 DFQATT and CDR2 SNEGSKA (reference sequence). Trimming took off 7 bases at V and 3 bases at J, with 9 bases between the two ends. CDR3 residues: CSVHRDTEAFF. The CDR3 nucleotides are TGCAGTGTCCATCGAGACACTGAAGCTTTCTTT.

V usage is TRBV30 and J usage is TRBJ1-1; tentatively, D is TRBD1 (5 bases). This CDR3 has 12 amino acids. Germline V gene lookup returns CDR1 GTSNPN and CDR2 SVGIG (reference sequence). V was trimmed by 5 bases and J by 5 bases, leaving 12 bases between them. Here the CDR3 reads CAWGASGTEAFF. For the CDR3, the DNA is TGTGCCTGGGGGGCTTCAGGGACTGAAGCTTTCTTT.

The rearrangement uses TRBV5-4 and TRBJ2-7; 9 bases fit TRBD1. J lost 2 bases, V lost 4 bases, and 7 bases had no gene match. The CDR3 has 15 amino acids. Per the germline V gene, CDR1 is SGHNT and CDR2 is YYREEE (reference sequence). This CDR3 reads CASSPGGQGPYEQYF. CDR3 DNA: TGTGCCAGCAGCCCCGGGGGACAGGGCCCCTACGAGCAGTACTTC.